The T cell receptor beta chain under discussion was sequenced for a study of cytomegalovirus exposure and HLA in healthy donors. The study's findings and limits: Rates of TCR association differed by HLA locus in a later analysis, with DRB1 highest and HLA-C lowest.

In the case of this clone: Its specificity is not known.

The primer mix had 60 Vbeta and 13 Jbeta primers. Some clones are missing from TCRdb's copy, which holds only in-frame ones; the method was immunoSEQ multiplex PCR. The sample consists of over 100,000 clones, about three quarters of them appearing once. Sample: PBMCs. This receptor was identified in a woman younger than 45 in good health and CMV-seropositive.

CDR3 amino acids: CSVERSGGSRSTDTQYF. For the CDR3, the DNA is TGCAGCGTTGAGCGTAGCGGGGGGTCGAGAAGCACAGATACGCAGTATTTT. The chain employs TRBV29-1 and TRBJ2-3; 10 bases line up with TRBD2. Trimming at V came to 3 bases and at J to 0 bases, leaving 9 bases not matched to a gene. Looked up from germline, CDR1 is SQVTM and CDR2 is ANQGSEA. CDR3 length: 17 residues.